Ten or more counts support the clone carrying this T cell receptor beta chain. The antigen remains undetermined. This specimen comes from a study of T cells in Graves' hyperthyroidism and ophthalmopathy. Whole-study findings and limits: Most thyroid clonotypes expanded above 0.001 appeared in blood too. Ophthalmopathy was told apart from stable hyperthyroidism by a 13 V-J model. Model predictions of ophthalmopathy came a median approximately 6 months before onset.

It was RNA transcripts that yielded the amplified TCR beta CDR3 regions. Primed by the HTBI set, a first-round RT-PCR was run on the TCR CDR3. MiXCR, applied by TCRdb to the multiplex PCR reads, yields one record per CDR3 protein. The table records a few hundred thousand distinct CDR3 sequences, over 13% of them present only once. The junction had 10 bases not matched to a gene; V was cut back by 0 bases and J by 4 bases. Germline-derived CDR1 and CDR2 are SGDLS and YYNGEE. The CDR3 covers 16 residues. Calling Graves' hyperthyroidism stable meant ophthalmopathy did not progress within 18 months. The material sequenced was blood. The chain combines TRBV9 with TRBJ2-7; 7 bases are shared with TRBD2. The sequence was obtained from a woman under 30 with Graves' hyperthyroidism. The CDR3 nucleotides are TGTGCCAGCAGCGTAGGGCCAGCGGGAAGCCGGTACGAGCAGTACTTC. Protein product: CASSVGPAGSRYEQYF.